These 21 T cell receptor beta chains originate from one sample sequenced in a study of cytomegalovirus exposure and HLA in healthy donors (TCRdb year 2017). The library came from the immunoSEQ multiplex PCR assay. For the multiplex PCR, a mixture combining 60 forward primers for TCR Vbeta segments and 13 reverse primers for TCR Jbeta segments was used. Entries here come from immuneACCESS through TCRdb and include only in-frame sequences with V and J called. Some clones fail to appear in such tables; in the studies checked, an unresolved V gene covers under half of the shortfall, and the cause of the remainder is unknown. The sample table shows fewer than 150,000 clones, and 73% are seen once. Approximately 15% of the sample comes from the top ten. The sequencing input was PBMCs. The receptors here all came from a human donor in good health.

The chain uses TRBV18 and TRBJ2-3; D might be TRBD1 (5 bases). CDR1 KGHSH and CDR2 LQKENI come from the germline V gene. Trimming removed 4 bases from V and 4 bases from J, with 12 bases in between. The CDR3 has 14 residues. CDR3: CASSRRQGADTQYF. The CDR3 DNA follows: TGTGCCAGCTCACGCCGCCAGGGTGCAGATACGCAGTATTTT.

The chain joins TRBV6-1 to TRBJ1-5; D is ambiguous. Germline V gene data show CDR1 as MNHNS and CDR2 as SASEGT. The ends were cut back, 3 bases at V and 3 bases at J, with 12 bases in the middle. The CDR3 length is 15 residues. The CDR3 sequence is CASSDGHPFNQPQHF. CDR3 coding DNA: TGTGCCAGCAGTGATGGGCACCCCTTCAATCAGCCCCAGCATTTT.

The table lists this clone with a count of one. V is TRBV10-3 and J is TRBJ1-1; D unclear. The length of the CDR3 is 12 residues. V lost 4 bases to trimming and J lost 5 bases, with 8 bases between them. CDR1 is ENHRY, CDR2 SYGVKD, per germline. CDR3 nucleotides: TGTGCCATCAGTGGAGGTGGGACTGAAGCTTTCTTT. Its translation: CAISGGGTEAFF.

The chain couples TRBV6-1 to TRBJ1-2; TRBD1 is a possible D gene (5 bases). The CDR3 has 13 residues. V lost 0 bases and J 7 bases, leaving 9 bases between the germline ends. Germline V gene data show CDR1 as MNHNS and CDR2 as SASEGT. The chain's CDR3 is CASSEAQGFGYTF. CDR3 nucleotides: TGTGCCAGCAGTGAAGCGCAGGGTTTTGGCTACACCTTC.

The chain's CDR3 is CASSVGSSGSYNEQFF. CDR3 sequence (DNA): TGTGCCAGCAGCGTAGGGTCTAGCGGGAGCTATAATGAGCAGTTCTTC. This rearrangement joins TRBV9 to TRBJ2-1, with 10 bases identical to TRBD2. This CDR3 region has 16 residues. V dropped 0 bases and J dropped 7; count of bases not matched to a gene: 7. CDR1 is SGDLS, CDR2 YYNGEE, per germline.

This sequence joins TRBV5-6 and TRBJ2-7; TRBD1 aligns across 10 bases. V shed 1 base, J shed 5 bases, and the junction held 6 bases outside the gene matches. Germline loops: CDR1 SGHDT, CDR2 YYEEEE. The CDR3 is 15 amino acids. The DNA for the CDR3 is TGTGCCAGCAGCTTGTGGGACAGGGGTAGGAACGAGCAGTACTTC. Translated: CASSLWDRGRNEQYF.

V usage is TRBV6-5 and J usage is TRBJ2-7, with D possibly being TRBD1 (5 bases). The CDR3 has 15 amino acids. Germline V gives CDR1 MNHEY, CDR2 SVGAGI. Trimming removed 8 bases at V and 0 bases at J, with 17 bases between. The CDR3: CASRIGWGPSYEQYF. The CDR3 region has the DNA TGTGCCAGCCGAATCGGATGGGGCCCCTCCTACGAGCAGTACTTC.

This chain joins TRBV7-2 and TRBJ1-6; TRBD1 matches at 7 bases. Per the germline V gene, CDR1 is SGHTA and CDR2 is FQGNSA. The V and J ends lost 3 bases and 3 bases, in that order; junction bases with no gene match: 5. The CDR3 loop spans 16 amino acids. This chain's CDR3 is CASSFRDSHYNSPLHF. As DNA, the CDR3 is TGTGCCAGCAGCTTCAGGGACAGTCACTATAATTCACCCCTCCACTTT.

The chain has TRBV27 and TRBJ1-2; D is possibly TRBD1 (5 bases). Trimming stripped 6 bases from V and 2 bases from J, with 13 bases between. CDR1 and CDR2 from the germline V gene are MNHEY and SMNVEV (reference sequence). This CDR3 comprises 14 residues. CDR3 sequence: CASRPWGENYGYTF. CDR3 in DNA: TGTGCCAGCAGACCATGGGGGGAGAACTATGGCTACACCTTC.

The chain links TRBV19 to TRBJ2-5; 8 bases fit TRBD2. Germline V gene data show CDR1 as LNHDA and CDR2 as SQIVND (reference sequence). This CDR3 has 13 amino acids. V gave up 7 bases and J gave up 3 bases; unmatched junction bases: 4. As DNA, the CDR3 is TGTGCCAGTAAGGTTAGCGGGGAAGAGACCCAGTACTTC. It yields the protein CASKVSGEETQYF.

The rearrangement links TRBV5-1 to TRBJ2-7; D possibly corresponds to TRBD2 (6 bases). Germline loops: CDR1 SGHRS, CDR2 YFSETQ. This CDR3 contains 12 residues. V lost 5 bases and J 6 bases, leaving 12 bases between the germline ends. Here the CDR3 reads CASRGGQVEQYF. CDR3 nucleotides: TGCGCCAGCAGGGGGGGTCAGGTCGAGCAGTACTTC.

The CDR3 spells CATSRGRRGRREQYF. CDR3 nucleotides: TGTGCCACCAGCAGAGGACGCAGGGGGCGGCGGGAGCAGTACTTC. The rearrangement joins TRBV15 to TRBJ2-7; 8 bases line up with TRBD1. Germline V lookup: CDR1 LNHNV, CDR2 YYDKDF (reference sequence). The CDR3 runs to 15 residues. Trimming at V came to 1 base and at J to 7 bases, leaving 9 bases not matched to a gene.

This rearrangement joins TRBV7-9 to TRBJ2-2; 13 nucleotides agree with TRBD2. The junction had 10 bases not matched to a gene; V was cut back by 6 bases and J by 0 bases. The CDR3 has 19 residues. From germline, CDR1 is SEHNR and CDR2 FQNEAQ (reference sequence). The CDR3 here is CASRTPGTSGDPNTGELFF. In DNA form, the CDR3 reads TGTGCCAGCAGGACCCCCGGGACTAGCGGGGACCCGAACACCGGGGAGCTGTTTTTT.

The chain recombines TRBV6-1 with TRBJ1-1; no firm D call. The ends were cut back, 0 bases at V and 5 bases at J, with 13 bases in the middle. Germline assignment: CDR1 MNHNS and CDR2 SASEGT. This CDR3 contains 15 residues. The CDR3 spells CASSEAMGRVTEAFF. The CDR3 nucleotides are TGTGCCAGCAGTGAAGCTATGGGGAGAGTGACTGAAGCTTTCTTT.

This chain links TRBV5-1 with TRBJ2-3, with D perhaps TRBD2 (6 bases). There are 17 residues in the CDR3. V lost 1 base, J lost 0 bases, and 15 bases lay in between. Germline V gene data show CDR1 as SGHRS and CDR2 as YFSETQ. The CDR3 sequence: CASSLPPTSASTDTQYF. The CDR3 coding sequence is TGCGCCAGCAGCTTGCCTCCGACTAGTGCTAGCACAGATACGCAGTATTTT.

The chain is built from TRBV19 and TRBJ2-1; TRBD1 matches at 7 bases. Trimming took 6 bases from V and 0 from J; bases not matched to a gene: 8. Germline lookup yields CDR1 LNHDA and CDR2 SQIVND (reference sequence). This CDR3 has 16 residues. The CDR3 DNA follows: TGTGCCAGTAGCCCCCCAGGGGGAAGCTCCTACAATGAGCAGTTCTTC. This encodes CASSPPGGSSYNEQFF. Together with reference TRBV19 and TRBJ2-1, the CDR3 gives the full variable domain: DGGITQSPKYLFRKEGQNVTLSCEQNLNHDAMYWYRQDPGQGLRLIYYSQIVNDFQKGDIAEGYSVSREKKESFPLTVTSAQKNPTAFYLCASSPPGGSSYNEQFFGPGTRLTVL.

This clone was detected a few times. The chain is built from TRBV6-1 and TRBJ1-5; maybe TRBD1 (6 bases). CDR1 MNHNS and CDR2 SASEGT come from the germline V gene. The CDR3 is 15 amino acids. V lost 1 base and J 5 bases, leaving 12 bases between the germline ends. The DNA for the CDR3 is TGTGCCAGCAGTGAAGGGGACACACCATATCAGCCCCAGCATTTT. Its translation is CASSEGDTPYQPQHF.

The chain links TRBV6-5 to TRBJ1-2; 9 bases map to TRBD1. From germline, CDR1 is MNHEY and CDR2 SVGAGI. V was clipped by 5 bases and J by 2 bases; unmatched bases: 3. CDR3 length: 14 amino acids. This chain's CDR3 is CASSETGGNYGYTF. The CDR3 DNA reads TGTGCCAGCAGTGAGACAGGGGGGAACTATGGCTACACCTTC.

The J gene is TRBJ1-1, the V gene TRBV4-1; the match to TRBD1 covers 8 bases. Germline trimming cut 2 bases from V and 6 bases from J; bases unmatched to any gene: 5. The germline CDR1 and CDR2 sequences are MGHRA and YSYEKL. The CDR3 is 14 amino acids. CDR3 DNA sequence: TGCGCCAGCAGCCAACGGACAGGGCGGGCTGAAGCTTTCTTT. Its translation is CASSQRTGRAEAFF.

This clone was seen just once. The chain couples TRBV10-3 to TRBJ2-3, with TRBD2 as a possible D gene (6 bases). The CDR3 extends over 15 amino acids. Germline CDR1 is ENHRY and CDR2 is SYGVKD. The germline V and J ends were trimmed by 4 bases and 0 bases, with 11 bases remaining between them. Written as DNA, the CDR3 is TGTGCCATCAGTGCGAGTAGCGGCAGCACAGATACGCAGTATTTT. As protein: CAISASSGSTDTQYF.

V and J are TRBV28 and TRBJ1-2; TRBD1 is a possible D gene (6 bases). The germline CDR1 and CDR2 sequences are MDHEN and SYDVKM. The CDR3 covers 13 residues. V gave up 2 bases and J gave up 4 bases, with 8 bases separating them. The chain's CDR3 is CASSLVGGYGYTF. The DNA of the CDR3 is TGTGCCAGCAGTTTAGTAGGGGGCTATGGCTACACCTTC.